This T cell receptor beta chain was sequenced in a study of spatial heterogeneity in lung cancer. For the study at large: Across the raw uncorrected reads, a unique TCR and UMI combination was observed, on average, more than ten times. Notes on the study in general: Ubiquitous and regional nonsynonymous mutation counts were tracked by ubiquitous and regional expanded TCR counts, respectively. For expanded intratumoral alpha and beta TCRs, counts tracked tumor mutation counts.

TCRdb independently ran MiXCR on the 5' RACE reads; one entry per CDR3 protein. This table holds 960 or so distinct CDR3 sequences, over 3.5% found once. The time point denotes: sample taken at primary tumor resection. Untreated early-stage non-small cell lung cancer patients, roughly 72 in total, were the donors. Sequencing covered unsorted whole RNA taken from tumor, nontumor lung or frozen PBMC. Germline V gives CDR1 SGHRS, CDR2 YFSETQ. The CDR3 length is 14 residues. V lost 0 bases and J lost 4, with 8 bases in between. A remark on this clonotype: Its antigen remains unidentified.

Source: lung tumor tissue, taken at surgery. The V gene is TRBV5-1, the J gene TRBJ2-1; no firm D call. The receptor's source is a male donor with early-stage non-small cell lung cancer. In DNA, the CDR3 is TGCGCCAGCAGCTTGGTGGGCCTTTACAATGAGCAGTTCTTC. Amino acid sequence: CASSLVGLYNEQFF.